This T cell receptor beta chain was obtained from a study of glioma-infiltrating T cells. Using RNA template, CDR3s of TCR alpha and beta were amplified with iRepertoire arm-PCR. In TCRdb, the multiplex PCR reads were re-called with MiXCR into one record per CDR3 protein. Found here are approximately 120,000 distinct CDR3 sequences, less than 30% of them singletons; the top ten hold 35%. Study results and limitations: Gliomas, especially low-grade, showed above-expected tissue-blood divergence; non-neoplastic patients showed below.

The sample holds many counts of this clonotype. Antigen specificity is unknown. The source is a human donor with low-grade glioma or glioblastoma, undergoing nonglioma brain surgery, or in good health (not recorded which). Sequencing input: glioma tissue, nonneoplastic brain tissue, or PBMCs (not recorded which).

The CDR3 DNA reads TGTGCCAGTAGTTGGACCCATGACAATGAGCAGTTCTTC. Translating gives CASSWTHDNEQFF. The chain links TRBV19 to TRBJ2-1; D is ambiguous. Germline V CDR1 and CDR2: LNHDA, SQIVND (reference sequence). The V and J ends lost 5 bases and 5 bases respectively, with 10 bases between them. This CDR3 has 13 amino acids.